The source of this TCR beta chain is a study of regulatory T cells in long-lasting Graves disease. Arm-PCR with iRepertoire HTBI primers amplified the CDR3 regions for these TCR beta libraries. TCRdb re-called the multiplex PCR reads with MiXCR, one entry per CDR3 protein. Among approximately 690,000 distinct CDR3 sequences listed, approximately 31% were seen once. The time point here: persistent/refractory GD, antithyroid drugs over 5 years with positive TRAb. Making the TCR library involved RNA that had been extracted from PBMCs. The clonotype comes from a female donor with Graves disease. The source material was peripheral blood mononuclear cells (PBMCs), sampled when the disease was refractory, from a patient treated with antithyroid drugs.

Here the CDR3 DNA reads TGTGCCAGCAGCTCGAATTCCCGAGGAGGCTACACCTTC. This encodes CASSSNSRGGYTF. This rearrangement joins TRBV5-5 to TRBJ1-2; D is uncertain. CDR3 length equals 13 residues. V was trimmed by 3 bases and J by 8 bases, leaving 14 bases between them. Germline CDR1 is SGHKS and CDR2 is YYEKEE (reference sequence).